This T cell receptor beta chain was sequenced for a study of T-cell memory formation after mild COVID-19. Study-level background: Clustering of TCRs was largely donor specific. Findings and limits, study-wide: The pre-infection memory compartment contained some responding clones, suggesting cross-reactive memory joined. Whereas later expanders leaned CD4+, clones contracting day 15 to 85 showed a balanced CD4/CD8 makeup.

5'RACE with constant-segment primers yielded barcoded, UMI-tagged TCR alpha and TCR beta cDNA libraries. TCRdb re-analysed the 5' RACE reads in MiXCR, keeping a single row per CDR3 protein. The sample lists 250,000 to 350,000 distinct CDR3 sequences, about 16% occurring once. This CDR3 has 13 amino acids. The V gene lost 7 bases and the J gene lost 4 bases, with 11 bases spanning the gap. This clonotype showed up just a few times. No antigen is known for it. The gene calls are TRBV12-3 or TRBV12-4 and TRBJ1-5, with D perhaps TRBD1 (5 bases). The sequenced sample was PBMCs or a T cell subset sorted from them (not recorded which). The sequence came from a man between 18 and 29 years old who had mild COVID-19 (a few samples of this study predate the infection). Cell type and time point are not known. CDR3 DNA: TGTGCCAGCACCCCGGGGGGTAATCAGCCCCAGCATTTT. Amino acid sequence: CASTPGGNQPQHF.